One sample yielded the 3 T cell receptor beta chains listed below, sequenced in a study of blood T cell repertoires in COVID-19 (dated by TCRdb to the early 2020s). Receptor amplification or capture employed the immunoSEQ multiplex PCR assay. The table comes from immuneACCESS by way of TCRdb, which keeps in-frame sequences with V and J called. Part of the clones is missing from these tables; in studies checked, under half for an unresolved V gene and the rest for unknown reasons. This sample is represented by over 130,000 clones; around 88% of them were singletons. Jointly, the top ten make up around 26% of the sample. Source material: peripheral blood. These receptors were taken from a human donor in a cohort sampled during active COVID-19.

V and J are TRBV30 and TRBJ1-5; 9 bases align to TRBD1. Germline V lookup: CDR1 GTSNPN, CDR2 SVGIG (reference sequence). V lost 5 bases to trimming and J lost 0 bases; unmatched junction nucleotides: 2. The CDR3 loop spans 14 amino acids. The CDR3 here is CAWGQGPSNQPQHF. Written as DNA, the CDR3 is TGTGCCTGGGGACAGGGGCCTAGCAATCAGCCCCAGCATTTT.

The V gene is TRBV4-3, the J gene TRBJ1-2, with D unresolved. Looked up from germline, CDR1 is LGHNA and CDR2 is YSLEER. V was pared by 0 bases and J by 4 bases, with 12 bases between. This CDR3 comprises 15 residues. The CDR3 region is CASSQDGGRGYGYTF. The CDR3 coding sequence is TGCGCCAGCAGCCAAGATGGAGGTCGAGGCTATGGCTACACCTTC.

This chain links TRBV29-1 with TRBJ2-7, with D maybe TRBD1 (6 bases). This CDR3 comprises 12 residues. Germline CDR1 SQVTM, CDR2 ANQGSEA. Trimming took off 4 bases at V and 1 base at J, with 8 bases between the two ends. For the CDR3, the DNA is TGCAGCGTTGGACAGGCTTCCTACGAGCAGTACTTC. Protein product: CSVGQASYEQYF.